Described below is a single TCR beta chain sequence and its context. The source of the sample is a study of blood T cells in healthy people across ages. Primers used in a second PCR of about 7 to 11 cycles were a sample-barcoded 5' primer and a J-beta primer mix. From the 5' RACE reads, TCRdb called clonotypes with MiXCR, one entry per CDR3 protein. The sample lists hundreds of thousands of distinct CDR3 sequences, more than 25% seen once, with 17% in the top ten. This sequence originates from a woman older than 75 in good health. Sample: blood.

The chain's CDR3 is CASSLHRQGSTDTQYF. CDR3 bases: TGTGCCAGCAGCTTACACCGACAGGGCTCCACAGATACGCAGTATTTT. V usage is TRBV7-2 and J usage is TRBJ2-3, with 7 bases that match TRBD1. J lost 2 bases, V lost 2 bases, and 7 bases had no gene match. The CDR3 sequence is 16 residues long. Germline V gene lookup returns CDR1 SGHTA and CDR2 FQGNSA.